Given below is one T cell receptor (beta chain) in context. This record belongs to a study of cytomegalovirus exposure and HLA in healthy donors. The germline V and J ends were trimmed by 0 bases and 2 bases, with 13 bases remaining between them. CDR3 length equals 16 residues. Germline V gene sequence: CDR1 LGHNA, CDR2 YNFKEQ. In the PCR, 60 Vbeta and 13 Jbeta primers were used. The protocol was immunoSEQ multiplex PCR, while the TCRdb copy is restricted to in-frame clones and leaves out a portion. Among 140,000 or so clones listed, about 82% were seen once. The genes are TRBV4-2 and TRBJ2-5; D not certain. The sequenced sample consisted of PBMCs. The TCR was taken from a male donor in good health and CMV-seronegative. The CDR3 DNA reads TGTGCCAGCAGCCAAGAGGGCAATTCACCTCAAGAGACCCAGTACTTC. Translating gives CASSQEGNSPQETQYF.